This T cell receptor (beta chain) was sequenced in a study of blood T cell repertoires in COVID-19. Turning to the study itself: The United States, Italy and Spain were the sources of the acute and convalescent COVID-19 samples. T cells, B-cell-depleted T cells, or PBMCs provided the cDNA or gDNA that served as material.

Methods used by the authors: For nucleated cells, counts were estimated from reference gene primer amplification. The data were produced by immunoSEQ multiplex PCR, yet TCRdb's version contains in-frame clones alone and is incomplete. The V and J calls and the clone size are those of that table, but D and trimming were determined from the DNA. The profile shows about 160,000 clones, approximately 90% of them singletons. Per the germline V gene, CDR1 is SGHRS and CDR2 is YFSETQ. The CDR3 is 15 residues long. J was trimmed by 7 bases and V by 0 bases; bases with no gene match: 4. The chain has TRBV5-1 and TRBJ1-6, with TRBD1 matching 7 bases. The clonotype comes from a woman in her sixties or seventies who had recovered from COVID-19. What was sequenced was peripheral blood. CDR3 protein: CASSLGGTDNSPLHF. CDR3 coding DNA: TGCGCCAGCAGCTTGGGCGGGACAGACAATTCACCCCTCCACTTT.